What follows are 5 T cell receptor beta chains derived from one specimen sequenced in a study of T-cell memory formation after mild COVID-19. One entry per CDR3 protein results from TCRdb running MiXCR on the 5' RACE reads. This table holds hundreds of thousands of distinct CDR3 sequences, around 17% found once. Sequenced sample: PBMCs or a T cell subset sorted from them (not recorded which). The origin of the receptors is an adult woman who had mild COVID-19 (a few samples of this study predate the infection). Cell type and time point are not known.

The V gene is TRBV6-6, the J gene TRBJ2-2; D ambiguous. Trimming removed 4 bases from V and 1 base from J, with 4 bases in between. The CDR3 is made up of 13 amino acids. CDR1 MNHNY and CDR2 SVGAGI come from the germline V gene (reference sequence). CDR3 amino acids: CASSWGNTGELFF. The CDR3 region has the DNA TGTGCCAGCAGTTGGGGGAACACCGGGGAGCTGTTTTTT.

V and J are TRBV28 and TRBJ2-5; 9 nucleotides line up with TRBD2. The CDR3 consists of 16 residues. CDR1 and CDR2 (germline): MDHEN, SYDVKM. Germline trimming cut 2 bases from V and 1 base from J; bases unmatched to any gene: 5. This chain's CDR3 is CASSLVASGIQETQYF. The CDR3 DNA sequence: TGTGCCAGCAGTTTAGTGGCTAGCGGGATCCAAGAGACCCAGTACTTC.

CDR3 DNA: TGTGCCAGCAGTCTTACGGGGTCGAGGGCGGGGTACAATGAGCAGTTCTTC. Encoded protein: CASSLTGSRAGYNEQFF. This sequence joins TRBV12-3 or TRBV12-4 and TRBJ2-1; maybe TRBD2 (6 bases). The CDR3 runs 17 residues. V shed 5 bases and J shed 4 bases, with 21 bases lying between them.

This chain uses TRBV7-6 with TRBJ1-1, with a weak D call TRBD1 (5 bases). CDR3 length equals 16 residues. From germline, CDR1 is SGHVS and CDR2 FNYEAQ. The V end lost 1 base, the J end lost 5 bases, and 17 bases lay between the germline ends. The CDR3 DNA sequence: TGTGCCAGCAGCTTAGAGGGGACCCGGGGGAGGACTGAAGCTTTCTTT. Residues: CASSLEGTRGRTEAFF.

In its sample, this clonotype was seen a few times. J is TRBJ2-2 and V is TRBV3-1, with 9 bases fitting TRBD2. Looked up from germline, CDR1 is LGHDT and CDR2 is YNNKEL (reference sequence). The CDR3 runs 15 residues. The V segment lost 4 bases and the J segment 5 bases; nucleotides outside the gene matches: 5. CDR3 sequence reads: CASSPSSGDTGELFF. The CDR3 DNA reads TGTGCCAGCAGCCCATCTAGCGGGGATACCGGGGAGCTGTTTTTT.